The clone carrying this TCR beta chain was counted between two and nine times. The data were taken from a study of blood T cell repertoires in COVID-19. V was clipped by 5 bases and J by 0 bases, with 5 bases between them. CDR3 length equals 12 residues. The germline V gene has CDR1 SGHVS and CDR2 FQNEAQ. Clones were sequenced by immunoSEQ multiplex PCR, and TCRdb holds only the in-frame ones, with some missing. The table shows over 110,000 clones, with about 91% occurring only once. V usage is TRBV7-8 and J usage is TRBJ2-7; D gene unclear. The receptor's source is a human donor in a cohort sampled during active COVID-19. Specimen: peripheral blood. CDR3 sequence: CASSLSSYEQYF. CDR3 nucleotides: TGTGCCAGCAGCCTGAGCTCCTACGAGCAGTACTTC.